This is a list of T cell receptor beta chains from one sample in a study of glioma-infiltrating T cells after dendritic cell vaccination. TCRdb's copy holds only in-frame clones and misses some; the assay was immunoSEQ multiplex PCR. The table has about 64,000 clones, approximately 86% seen once. The sequenced sample was blood, obtained after dendritic cell vaccination. Receptors originate from a human donor with glioblastoma. Each CDR3 is given with its conserved first and last residue. D genes are given only for firm matches. Size tells how often a clone was seen (once, few, many) or the class of an expanded clone, and some rows leave it out.

cdr3_nt: TGTGCCAGCAGCTCTGGGGGTGGTCTAGCGGGAGGGCCTACAGATACGCAGTATTTT; cdr3_aa: CASSSGGGLAGGPTDTQYF; cdr3_length: 19; d_call: TRBD2; v_call: TRBV7-3; clone_size: -; j_call: TRBJ2-3
cdr3_nt: TGTGCCAGCAGGACTAGCGGGGGGATGGAGACCCAGTACTTC; cdr3_aa: CASRTSGGMETQYF; cdr3_length: 14; d_call: TRBD2; v_call: TRBV27; clone_size: -; j_call: TRBJ2-5
cdr3_nt: TGTGCCAGCAGTGAGCCGGGGAGCAGCACAGATACGCAGTATTTT; cdr3_aa: CASSEPGSSTDTQYF; cdr3_length: 15; d_call: -; v_call: TRBV6-1; clone_size: -; j_call: TRBJ2-3
cdr3_nt: TGCAGCGTGGGAGCCCTATACGGCTTCTCTAGCACAGATACGCAGTATTTT; cdr3_aa: CSVGALYGFSSTDTQYF; cdr3_length: 17; d_call: -; v_call: TRBV29-1; clone_size: -; j_call: TRBJ2-3
cdr3_nt: TGTGCCAGCAGTGAAGAGGGGCAGTACTTC; cdr3_aa: CASSEEGQYF; cdr3_length: 10; d_call: -; v_call: TRBV6-5; clone_size: -; j_call: TRBJ2-7
cdr3_nt: TGTGCCAGCAGCGCAATGGGGACAGGGGACTCTGGGGCCAACGTCCTGACTTTC; cdr3_aa: CASSAMGTGDSGANVLTF; cdr3_length: 18; d_call: TRBD1; v_call: TRBV11-3; clone_size: -; j_call: TRBJ2-6
cdr3_nt: TGTGCCTGGAGTTTCAGGCAGGATCCCTACACCTTC; cdr3_aa: CAWSFRQDPYTF; cdr3_length: 12; d_call: -; v_call: TRBV30; clone_size: -; j_call: TRBJ1-2
cdr3_nt: TGTGCCAGCAGTCGACTAGCGGGGGGAACCGGGGAGCTGTTTTTT; cdr3_aa: CASSRLAGGTGELFF; cdr3_length: 15; d_call: TRBD2; v_call: TRBV6-6; clone_size: -; j_call: TRBJ2-2
cdr3_nt: TGTGCCAGCAGCTTAGGGACAGGCAGCGGGGAGCTGTTTTTT; cdr3_aa: CASSLGTGSGELFF; cdr3_length: 14; d_call: TRBD1; v_call: TRBV7-2; clone_size: -; j_call: TRBJ2-2
cdr3_nt: TGTGCCAGCGGGGCGGGACCGAGGAATGGCTACACCTTC; cdr3_aa: CASGAGPRNGYTF; cdr3_length: 13; d_call: -; v_call: TRBV6-1; clone_size: few; j_call: TRBJ1-2
cdr3_nt: TGTGCCAGCAGGCTTATGTGGGGCGAGGACTATGGCTACACCTTC; cdr3_aa: CASRLMWGEDYGYTF; cdr3_length: 15; d_call: -; v_call: TRBV7-2; clone_size: -; j_call: TRBJ1-2
cdr3_nt: TGCGCCAGCAGCTTGGAGACCGGGACAGGGGAAGCTTTCTTT; cdr3_aa: CASSLETGTGEAFF; cdr3_length: 14; d_call: TRBD1; v_call: TRBV5-1; clone_size: -; j_call: TRBJ1-1
cdr3_nt: TGCGCCAGCAGCCAGGAGGGGGGAGGGACCGGGGCCAACGTCCTGACTTTC; cdr3_aa: CASSQEGGGTGANVLTF; cdr3_length: 17; d_call: -; v_call: TRBV4-3; clone_size: -; j_call: TRBJ2-6
cdr3_nt: TGTGCCTGGAGTAGGGGGTACAATGAGCAGTTCTTC; cdr3_aa: CAWSRGYNEQFF; cdr3_length: 12; d_call: -; v_call: TRBV30; clone_size: few; j_call: TRBJ2-1
cdr3_nt: TGCGCCAGCAAGGTTGGCGGGGACCTACGCTACGAGCAGTACTTC; cdr3_aa: CASKVGGDLRYEQYF; cdr3_length: 15; d_call: -; v_call: TRBV5-1; clone_size: few; j_call: TRBJ2-7
cdr3_nt: TGTGCCAGCAGCCTACGGGACAGATCCTCTGGAAACACCATATATTTT; cdr3_aa: CASSLRDRSSGNTIYF; cdr3_length: 16; d_call: TRBD1; v_call: TRBV7-8; clone_size: -; j_call: TRBJ1-3
cdr3_nt: TGTGCCAGCAGCTTGGGAGGATACGCGCAGTATTTT; cdr3_aa: CASSLGGYAQYF; cdr3_length: 12; d_call: -; v_call: TRBV5-6; clone_size: once; j_call: TRBJ2-3
cdr3_nt: TGTGCCAGCAGCTTTTTAGGGGCCCCCCGGCACGAGCAGTACTTC; cdr3_aa: CASSFLGAPRHEQYF; cdr3_length: 15; d_call: -; v_call: TRBV5-5; clone_size: -; j_call: TRBJ2-7
cdr3_nt: TGTGCCAGCAGCAGAGAGACAGGGCAGGACGGCTACACCTTC; cdr3_aa: CASSRETGQDGYTF; cdr3_length: 14; d_call: TRBD1; v_call: TRBV5-4; clone_size: -; j_call: TRBJ1-2
cdr3_nt: TGTGCCAGCAGCTTAGCCGGAGGAGGTACCGGGGAGCTGTTTTTT; cdr3_aa: CASSLAGGGTGELFF; cdr3_length: 15; d_call: -; v_call: TRBV7-2; clone_size: few; j_call: TRBJ2-2
cdr3_nt: TGTGCCAGTAGTAGACAGGAGAACCTTAATGAAAAACTGTTTTTT; cdr3_aa: CASSRQENLNEKLFF; cdr3_length: 15; d_call: -; v_call: TRBV19; clone_size: -; j_call: TRBJ1-4
cdr3_nt: TGTGCCAGCGGACGCTATGGAGGCCACACTGAAGCTTTCTTT; cdr3_aa: CASGRYGGHTEAFF; cdr3_length: 14; d_call: -; v_call: TRBV19; clone_size: -; j_call: TRBJ1-1
cdr3_nt: TGTGCCAGCTCACCACCGCCGGGGGGGCGCCGAGATACGCAGTATTTT; cdr3_aa: CASSPPPGGRRDTQYF; cdr3_length: 16; d_call: TRBD2; v_call: TRBV18; clone_size: -; j_call: TRBJ2-3
cdr3_nt: TGTGCCAGCAGCAGAACAGTGAACACTGAAGCTTTCTTT; cdr3_aa: CASSRTVNTEAFF; cdr3_length: 13; d_call: -; v_call: TRBV7-8; clone_size: -; j_call: TRBJ1-1
cdr3_nt: TGTGCCAGCAGCTCAATCAATCAGCCCCAGCATTTT; cdr3_aa: CASSSINQPQHF; cdr3_length: 12; d_call: -; v_call: TRBV5-5; clone_size: -; j_call: TRBJ1-5
cdr3_nt: TGTGCTAGCAGCCCTCAGGACAGGGCTCAAAGGCCCACGACCTTC; cdr3_aa: CASSPQDRAQRPTTF; cdr3_length: 15; d_call: TRBD1; v_call: TRBV7-7; clone_size: few; j_call: TRBJ1-2
cdr3_nt: TGTGCCAGCTCACCTCAGGGGCCCGATGGCTACACCTTC; cdr3_aa: CASSPQGPDGYTF; cdr3_length: 13; d_call: -; v_call: TRBV18; clone_size: -; j_call: TRBJ1-2
cdr3_nt: TGTGCCAGCTCACCCGCCGACGGGGTTGGCTACACCTTC; cdr3_aa: CASSPADGVGYTF; cdr3_length: 13; d_call: -; v_call: TRBV18; clone_size: -; j_call: TRBJ1-2
cdr3_nt: TGTGCCAGCACCGAACAGGGAACCAGCAATCAGCCCCAGCATTTT; cdr3_aa: CASTEQGTSNQPQHF; cdr3_length: 15; d_call: -; v_call: TRBV7-2; clone_size: -; j_call: TRBJ1-5
cdr3_nt: TGTGCCAGCGGATTAGCGGGGCGCGAGACCCAGTACTTC; cdr3_aa: CASGLAGRETQYF; cdr3_length: 13; d_call: TRBD2; v_call: TRBV5-4; clone_size: -; j_call: TRBJ2-5